Presented here are 29 T cell receptor beta chains from one specimen sequenced in a study of blood T cell repertoires in COVID-19. The table came from immunoSEQ multiplex PCR; TCRdb's copy has only in-frame clones and leaves some out. The sample includes some 120,000 clones, 85% to 90% of them seen just once. The sample taken for sequencing was peripheral blood. The receptors originated from a man aged 80 or over with active or convalescent COVID-19.

V usage is TRBV29-1 and J usage is TRBJ2-1; the D is unclear. V lost 0 bases to trimming and J lost 4 bases, with 10 bases between them. Germline CDR1 SQVTM, CDR2 ANQGSEA. The length of the CDR3 is 14 residues. As DNA, the CDR3 is TGCAGCGTTGAAGATCTCCGACATTACAATGAGCAGTTCTTC. Protein sequence: CSVEDLRHYNEQFF.

This chain uses TRBV7-9 with TRBJ2-3; 10 positions match TRBD2. This CDR3 has 15 amino acids. Germline V CDR1 and CDR2: SEHNR, FQNEAQ (reference sequence). The ends lost 8 bases at V and 8 bases at J; junction bases unmatched: 13. The chain's CDR3 is CASSLSGGIVGTQYF. DNA for the CDR3: TGTGCCAGCTCCCTTAGCGGGGGGATTGTTGGTACGCAGTATTTT.

This clone was found a few times. The rearrangement links TRBV7-9 to TRBJ1-1; 7 bases fit TRBD1. Looked up from germline, CDR1 is SEHNR and CDR2 is FQNEAQ (reference sequence). V gave up 2 bases and J gave up 10 bases; unmatched junction bases: 4. This CDR3 has 12 amino acids. The DNA for the CDR3 is TGTGCCAGCAGCTTAAACAGGGGAGGAGCTTTCTTT. It codes for CASSLNRGGAFF.

Concerning this clone: Sequence at one end of the junction differs from germline and may be a read error. The chain is built from TRBV18 and TRBJ1-1, with TRBD1 as a possible D gene (5 bases). The germline V gene has CDR1 KGHSH and CDR2 LQKENI. The CDR3 spans 14 residues. The CDR3 is CASSPQGSMTAHLF. DNA of the CDR3: TGTGCCAGCTCACCACAAGGATCTATGACAGCTCATTTATTT.

The V gene is TRBV28, the J gene TRBJ1-4; D perhaps matches TRBD1 (6 bases). The CDR3 covers 12 residues. Trimming shortened V by 8 bases and J by 8 bases, and 12 bases separated the two germline ends. Per germline, CDR1 MDHEN and CDR2 SYDVKM. The chain's CDR3 is CASVGAGEKLFF. CDR3 coding DNA: TGTGCCAGCGTGGGGGCAGGAGAAAAACTGTTTTTT.

The chain couples TRBV7-2 to TRBJ2-7, with D possibly being TRBD1 (5 bases). The V gene lost 3 bases and the J gene lost 3 bases, with 12 bases spanning the gap. There are 14 residues in the CDR3. CDR1 and CDR2 (germline): SGHTA, FQGNSA. The CDR3 reads CASSLSQGSYEQYF. For the CDR3, the DNA is TGTGCCAGCAGCTTGAGTCAGGGTAGCTACGAGCAGTACTTC.

The rearrangement joins TRBV7-9 to TRBJ1-4; 8 bases agree with TRBD1. Germline-derived CDR1 and CDR2 are SEHNR and FQNEAQ (reference sequence). V shed 6 bases, J shed 6 bases, and the junction held 9 bases outside the gene matches. This CDR3 is built from 15 residues. CDR3 sequence: CASSLQGAFDEKLFF. The CDR3 nucleotides are TGTGCCAGCAGTCTCCAGGGGGCATTTGATGAAAAACTGTTTTTT.

The chain uses TRBV10-3 and TRBJ2-5, with D perhaps TRBD2 (5 bases). V lost 0 bases, J lost 5 bases, and 10 bases lay in between. The CDR3 length is 14 residues. Germline CDR1 and CDR2: ENHRY and SYGVKD. The CDR3 DNA reads TGTGCCATCAGTGAGTCAGAGGGCTCGGAGACCCAGTACTTC. This translates into CAISESEGSETQYF.

The chain employs TRBV6-5 and TRBJ1-3; the match to TRBD1 covers 7 bases. V trimming: 2 bases; J trimming: 4 bases; junction bases outside the gene matches: 2. Germline V gene lookup returns CDR1 MNHEY and CDR2 SVGAGI. The CDR3 is 14 amino acids. The CDR3 here is CASSYGQVGNTIYF. CDR3 in DNA: TGTGCCAGCAGTTACGGACAGGTGGGAAACACCATATATTTT.

The chain recombines TRBV11-2 with TRBJ2-1; 12 nucleotides line up with TRBD2. CDR1 is SGHAT, CDR2 FQNNGV, per germline. The CDR3 length is 16 residues. V gave up 1 base and J gave up 7 bases; unmatched junction bases: 5. This chain's CDR3 is CASSLATSGGYNEQFF. For the CDR3, the DNA is TGTGCCAGCAGCTTAGCAACTAGCGGGGGGTATAATGAGCAGTTCTTC.

This clone was picked up a small number of times. Here the CDR3 DNA reads TGTGCCAGCAGTCTTGGACAGGGTGGATACACTGAAGCTTTCTTT. Amino acids: CASSLGQGGYTEAFF. The rearrangement joins TRBV6-6 to TRBJ1-1, with 8 bases matching TRBD1. V lost 5 bases, J lost 3 bases, and 8 bases stayed unmatched. The CDR3 sequence is 15 residues long. The germline CDR1 and CDR2 sequences are MNHNY and SVGAGI (reference sequence).

This clone showed up just a few times. The V call is TRBV7-2, the J call TRBJ2-5, with TRBD2 identical over 13 bases. The length of the CDR3 is 17 residues. The V gene end was trimmed by 1 base and the J gene end by 2 bases; junction bases not matched to a gene: 4. CDR1 is SGHTA, CDR2 FQGNSA, per germline. The CDR3 DNA reads as TGTGCCAGCAGCTTAGGGGTACTAGCGGGGGGGCAAGAGACCCAGTACTTC. Translation: CASSLGVLAGGQETQYF.

The J gene is TRBJ2-4, the V gene TRBV6-2 or TRBV6-3; no reliable D call. The CDR3 totals 18 residues. The germline V gene has CDR1 MNHEY and CDR2 SVGEGT. The V end was cut by 0 bases, the J end by 5 bases, with 20 bases between. DNA for the CDR3: TGTGCCAGCAGTTACTCGGCCCGGAGTCTCCTCTCCCAAAACATTCAGTACTTC. Protein sequence: CASSYSARSLLSQNIQYF.

The gene calls are TRBV6-2 or TRBV6-3 and TRBJ1-5, with TRBD1 matching over 9 bases. Germline values: CDR1 MNHEY, CDR2 SVGEGT. Unmatched junction bases numbered 6, after V lost 2 bases and J lost 7 bases. There are 15 residues in the CDR3. The CDR3 protein is CASSYASTGGQPQHF. The DNA of the CDR3 is TGTGCCAGCAGTTACGCGTCGACAGGGGGACAGCCCCAGCATTTT.

V is TRBV27 and J is TRBJ1-6, with D maybe TRBD1 (5 bases). The germline CDR1 and CDR2 sequences are MNHEY and SMNVEV (reference sequence). V lost 5 bases, J lost 7 bases, and 15 bases lay in between. The CDR3 is 15 residues long. CDR3 protein: CASSPSGFGNSPLHF. CDR3 nucleotides: TGTGCCAGCAGTCCCTCAGGGTTCGGGAATTCACCCCTCCACTTT.

The table lists this clone with a few counts. This chain connects TRBV6-2 or TRBV6-3 to TRBJ2-1; D is unresolved. Trimming took 0 bases from V and 4 from J, leaving 4 bases between them. Germline V gene data show CDR1 as MNHEY and CDR2 as SVGEGT. This CDR3 comprises 13 residues. The CDR3 nucleotides read TGTGCCAGCAGTTACTCCCCATACAATGAGCAGTTCTTC. This sequence encodes CASSYSPYNEQFF.

The chain combines TRBV5-6 with TRBJ1-5, with D possibly TRBD1 on 5 matching bases. Deletions cut 1 base from V and 5 bases from J, with 7 bases between. The germline V gene encodes CDR1 SGHDT and CDR2 YYEEEE. CDR3 length: 13 residues. CDR3 sequence (DNA): TGTGCCAGCAGCTTGAAGGGGTATCAGCCCCAGCATTTT. This encodes CASSLKGYQPQHF.

The chain combines TRBV4-2 with TRBJ2-1; the match to TRBD2 covers 8 bases. The V gene end was trimmed by 1 base and the J gene end by 1 base; junction bases not matched to a gene: 6. This CDR3 is built from 17 residues. CDR1 LGHNA and CDR2 YNFKEQ come from the germline V gene. The CDR3 DNA sequence: TGTGCCAGCAGCCAAGTTGACGCGGGGGGATCCTACAATGAGCAGTTCTTC. Translating it yields CASSQVDAGGSYNEQFF.

In its sample, this clone was seen many times. The chain couples TRBV7-3 to TRBJ1-2; 7 nucleotides agree with TRBD1. The V and J ends lost 5 bases and 11 bases, in that order; junction bases with no gene match: 8. The CDR3 contains 12 residues. Germline loops: CDR1 SGHTA, CDR2 FQGTGA. CDR3 region: CASSPDRPWYTF. The DNA of the CDR3 is TGTGCCAGCAGCCCGGACAGGCCCTGGTACACCTTC.

The CDR3 loop reads CASSLPGQGNGYTF. Here the CDR3 DNA reads TGTGCCAGCAGCTTACCGGGACAGGGGAATGGCTACACCTTC. The chain carries TRBV5-4 and TRBJ1-2; 10 bases fit TRBD1. Per germline, CDR1 SGHNT and CDR2 YYREEE (reference sequence). The CDR3 spans 14 residues. Losses at the gene ends were 2 bases for V and 6 bases for J; bases not matched to a gene: 4.

V is TRBV11-3 and J is TRBJ2-3; 8 nucleotides agree with TRBD1. The length of the CDR3 is 14 residues. Germline trimming cut 5 bases from V and 3 bases from J; bases unmatched to any gene: 4. Germline assignment: CDR1 SGHNT and CDR2 YENEEA. Here the CDR3 DNA reads TGTGCCAGCAGCACCGGACAGGGAACAGATACGCAGTATTTT. It codes for CASSTGQGTDTQYF.

J is TRBJ2-7 and V is TRBV9; tentative D call: TRBD2 (6 bases). In germline, CDR1 is SGDLS, CDR2 YYNGEE. The CDR3 consists of 17 residues. With 0 bases removed from V and 5 bases from J, the gap between germline ends came to 21 bases. CDR3 in DNA: TGTGCCAGCAGCGTAGGTGTCGGGGGTAGCCGTACAAACGAGCAGTACTTC. Amino acid sequence: CASSVGVGGSRTNEQYF.

The V gene is TRBV4-3, the J gene TRBJ2-5, with no clear D. CDR1 is LGHNA, CDR2 YSLEER, per germline. The CDR3 is 14 residues long. Trimming pared 0 bases from V and 4 bases from J, leaving 9 bases between. The CDR3 reads CASSQEFSGETQYF. The CDR3 DNA reads as TGCGCCAGCAGCCAAGAATTTTCAGGAGAGACCCAGTACTTC.

This sequence joins TRBV7-9 and TRBJ2-5; TRBD2 aligns across 8 bases. V trimming: 1 base; J trimming: 5 bases; junction bases outside the gene matches: 3. The CDR3 spans 14 residues. Germline V gene lookup returns CDR1 SEHNR and CDR2 FQNEAQ (reference sequence). CDR3 loop: CASSLDGGRETQYF. CDR3 nucleotides: TGTGCCAGCAGCTTAGATGGCGGGAGGGAGACCCAGTACTTC. The full variable domain, its missing parts supplied by reference TRBV7-9 and TRBJ2-5, is DTGVSQNPRHKITKRGQNVTFRCDPISEHNRLYWYRQTLGQGPEFLTYFQNEAQLEKSRLLSDRFSAERPKGSFSTLEIQRTEQGDSAMYLCASSLDGGRETQYFGPGTRLLVL.

The V call is TRBV28, the J call TRBJ2-3; the D gene is possibly TRBD1 (6 bases). Germline CDR1 reads MDHEN; CDR2 reads SYDVKM. This CDR3 spans 14 amino acids. Between the trimmed V and J ends, which lost 10 bases and 1 base, there was a span of 15 bases. The CDR3 here is CAIQGGVGTDTQYF. The DNA of the CDR3 is TGTGCCATCCAAGGGGGTGTGGGCACAGATACGCAGTATTTT.

This clone was seen a few times. The V call is TRBV5-6, the J call TRBJ2-2, with 9 bases aligning to TRBD2. The trim removed 1 base at V and 3 bases at J, leaving 10 bases unmatched. The germline V gene has CDR1 SGHDT and CDR2 YYEEEE. The CDR3 totals 18 residues. CDR3 DNA: TGTGCCAGCAGCTTGTATATGCGACTAGCGGACTACACCGGGGAGCTGTTTTTT. Its protein is CASSLYMRLADYTGELFF. Full variable domain (remainder filled in from reference TRBV5-6 and TRBJ2-2): DAGVTQSPTHLIKTRGQQVTLRCSPKSGHDTVSWYQQALGQGPQFIFQYYEEEERQRGNFPDRFSGHQFPNYSSELNVNALLLGDSALYLCASSLYMRLADYTGELFFGEGSRLTVL.

This chain connects TRBV7-6 to TRBJ1-3, with TRBD1 matching 8 bases. This CDR3 region has 16 residues. V trimming: 5 bases; J trimming: 4 bases; junction bases outside the gene matches: 10. Germline assignment: CDR1 SGHVS and CDR2 FNYEAQ. CDR3 amino acids: CASSIRTQGVGNTIYF. The CDR3 DNA is TGTGCCAGCAGCATTCGGACACAGGGGGTAGGAAACACCATATATTTT. Filled out from reference TRBV7-6 and TRBJ1-3, the complete variable domain reads GAGVSQSPRYKVTKRGQDVALRCDPISGHVSLYWYRQALGQGPEFLTYFNYEAQQDKSGLPNDRFSAERPEGSISTLTIQRTEQRDSAMYRCASSIRTQGVGNTIYFGEGSWLTVV.

The rearrangement links TRBV5-1 to TRBJ2-3; D is perhaps TRBD1 (6 bases). The germline CDR1 and CDR2 sequences are SGHRS and YFSETQ. The V end lost 4 bases, the J end lost 4 bases, and 16 bases lay between the germline ends. This CDR3 region has 15 residues. This chain's CDR3 is CASSPRQDWADTQYF. CDR3 coding DNA: TGCGCCAGCAGCCCTCGACAGGACTGGGCAGATACGCAGTATTTT.

J is TRBJ2-1 and V is TRBV27; D perhaps matches TRBD1 (6 bases). The germline CDR1 and CDR2 sequences are MNHEY and SMNVEV (reference sequence). Trimming removed 1 base from V and 1 base from J, with 11 bases in between. This CDR3 comprises 16 residues. CDR3 amino acids: CASSLYTGKSYNEQFF. CDR3 in DNA: TGTGCCAGCAGTTTATATACAGGGAAATCCTACAATGAGCAGTTCTTC.